This TCR beta chain was captured in a study of vaccination and CD4 T cells after COVID-19. Study-level information: The cells were exposed to overlapping spike peptides originating from SARS-CoV-2, HCoV-NL63, HCoV-OC43 and HCoV-229E for stimulation.

There are 13 residues in the CDR3. V shed 4 bases and J shed 3 bases, with 12 bases lying between them. Germline V gene sequence: CDR1 SQVTM, CDR2 ANQGSEA. Regarding this clonotype: Its specificity is not known.

Sample treatment: approximately nine-day PBMC culture with coronavirus spike peptide pools or control peptides (ViraFEST assay). Sequenced with the Oncomine TCR Beta short-read assay was DNA taken from cultured CD4+ T cells. MiXCR was run by TCRdb on the PCR reads, yielding one entry per CDR3 protein. This sample has around 16,000 distinct CDR3 sequences, with about 53% found just once. V gene TRBV29-1 combines with J gene TRBJ1-1, with no clear D. The starting material was CD4+ T cells from blood, cultured in vitro, obtained before SARS-CoV-2 vaccination. This receptor was taken from a human donor who had recovered from COVID-19. The CDR3 region is CSVAPMKDTEAFF. The CDR3 DNA sequence: TGCAGCGTTGCCCCGATGAAGGACACTGAAGCTTTCTTT.